The T cell receptor (beta chain) under discussion was sequenced for a study of CD8 T cells in ankylosing spondylitis. The study's findings and limits: From matched ankylosing spondylitis synovial fluid, disease-linked clones were reportedly recovered at significantly enriched levels. There was a TCR beta motif, made of several highly homologous variants, that appeared characteristic of ankylosing spondylitis blood.

TCR beta libraries were made by quantitative 5'-RACE with molecular barcodes. Each CDR3 protein is one row after TCRdb ran MiXCR on the 5' RACE reads. The sample carries about 750,000 distinct CDR3 sequences, around 20% recorded once. This clonotype was seen a handful of times. The antigen is undetermined. This CDR3 has 17 amino acids. The germline V and J ends were trimmed by 0 bases and 0 bases, with 9 bases remaining between them. The V call is TRBV12-3 or TRBV12-4, the J call TRBJ2-6, with a possible D match to TRBD2 (5 bases). Sequencing was performed on blood, either unsorted or a sorted T cell fraction (not recorded which). This receptor was taken from a male donor with ankylosing spondylitis. CDR3 protein: CASSLARASSGANVLTF. The CDR3 nucleotides are TGTGCCAGCAGTTTAGCGAGGGCTAGCTCTGGGGCCAACGTCCTGACTTTC.